The 30 T cell receptor beta chains listed next were all sequenced from one sample in a study of blood T cell repertoires in COVID-19 (dated by TCRdb to about 2020). To prepare the library, the immunoSEQ multiplex PCR assay was applied. The table comes from immuneACCESS by way of TCRdb, which keeps in-frame sequences with V and J called. Part of the clones is missing from these tables; in studies checked, under half for an unresolved V gene and the rest for unknown reasons. This sample lists 400,000 to 500,000 clones; 86% were detected once. The ten largest clonotypes hold roughly 1.4% of the sample. Sequencing was performed on peripheral blood. The receptors here all came from a woman in her 30s with active or convalescent COVID-19.

This chain joins TRBV7-9 and TRBJ1-1; D is possibly TRBD1 (6 bases). This CDR3 is built from 14 residues. Germline CDR1 SEHNR, CDR2 FQNEAQ (reference sequence). Trimming took off 4 bases at V and 4 bases at J, with 13 bases between the two ends. Written as DNA, the CDR3 is TGTGCCAGCAGCTCCGATCAGGGGAGCACTGAAGCTTTCTTT. This encodes CASSSDQGSTEAFF.

This clone showed up just once. This chain uses TRBV3-1 (or the pseudogene TRBV3-2) with TRBJ1-4, with unresolved D. Germline-derived CDR1 and CDR2 are LGHDT and YNNKEL (reference sequence). This CDR3 is built from 14 residues. Trimming pared 4 bases from V and 1 base from J, leaving 7 bases between. CDR3 amino acids: CASSPPVTNEKLFF. The CDR3 DNA follows: TGTGCCAGCAGCCCGCCAGTAACTAATGAAAAACTGTTTTTT.

This clone was observed a few times. The J gene is TRBJ2-3, the V gene TRBV5-1; possibly TRBD2 for D (6 bases). CDR3 length: 14 amino acids. Germline CDR1 is SGHRS and CDR2 is YFSETQ. V dropped 1 base and J dropped 6 bases, with 12 bases sitting between them. This chain's CDR3 is CASSLRGTADTQYF. CDR3 nucleotide sequence: TGCGCCAGCAGCTTGCGCGGGACGGCCGATACGCAGTATTTT.

V gene TRBV5-6 combines with J gene TRBJ1-1, with a tentative D call TRBD1 (6 bases). Germline CDR1 and CDR2: SGHDT and YYEEEE. The CDR3 consists of 15 residues. V was pared by 5 bases and J by 4 bases, with 18 bases between. The CDR3: CASRYQAGVGTEAFF. In DNA, the CDR3 is TGTGCCAGCAGATACCAGGCAGGGGTCGGCACTGAAGCTTTCTTT.

The chain's CDR3 is CASSLERYGTQYF. The DNA for the CDR3 is TGTGCCAGCAGCTTGGAACGGTACGGGACCCAGTACTTC. This chain uses TRBV5-6 with TRBJ2-5; D not resolved. The CDR3 extends over 13 amino acids. Trimming removed 0 bases from V and 7 bases from J, with 10 bases in between. The germline CDR1 and CDR2 sequences are SGHDT and YYEEEE.

The CDR3 DNA sequence: TGTGCCAGCAGTGATGATGGGACAACCTTTACCCGCACAGATACGCAGTATTTT. Encoded protein: CASSDDGTTFTRTDTQYF. This chain links TRBV2 with TRBJ2-3, with D maybe TRBD1 (6 bases). V gave up 3 bases and J gave up 1 base, with 20 bases separating them. The CDR3 sequence is 18 residues long. CDR1 SNHLY and CDR2 FYNNEI come from the germline V gene.

This clone was detected a few times. The V gene is TRBV15, the J gene TRBJ1-2; D is uncertain. V was clipped by 6 bases and J by 4 bases, with 9 bases between them. The CDR3 length is 12 residues. CDR1 and CDR2 (germline): LNHNV, YYDKDF (reference sequence). The CDR3 loop is CATSAVTYGYTF. CDR3 sequence (DNA): TGTGCCACCAGTGCGGTAACCTATGGCTACACCTTC.

The chain has TRBV30 and TRBJ2-7, with D possibly TRBD2 on 5 matching bases. The germline gives CDR1 GTSNPN, CDR2 SVGIG (reference sequence). Trimming shortened V by 3 bases and J by 5 bases, and 14 bases separated the two germline ends. CDR3 length: 13 residues. The CDR3 sequence is CAWSDGVLDEQYF. The CDR3 region has the DNA TGTGCCTGGAGCGACGGGGTCCTCGACGAGCAGTACTTC.

In regard to this clone: This same CDR3 is encoded by further DNA sequences in the sample. The chain combines TRBV18 with TRBJ1-4; D perhaps matches TRBD1 (5 bases). The CDR3 is 15 residues long. The V end lost 1 base, the J end lost 5 bases, and 11 bases lay between the germline ends. From germline, CDR1 is KGHSH and CDR2 LQKENI. CDR3 amino acids: CASSPRQGRNEKLFF. In DNA, the CDR3 is TGTGCCAGCTCACCACGCCAGGGCCGAAATGAAAAACTGTTTTTT. Complete variable domain (other parts from reference TRBV18 and TRBJ1-4): NAGVMQNPRHLVRRRGQEARLRCSPMKGHSHVYWYRQLPEEGLKFMVYLQKENIIDESGMPKERFSAEFPKEGPSILRIQQVVRGDSAAYFCASSPRQGRNEKLFFGSGTQLSVL.

This chain links TRBV6-5 with TRBJ1-1; TRBD1 might be the D (5 bases). V gave up 6 bases and J gave up 1 base, with 9 bases separating them. Germline assignment: CDR1 MNHEY and CDR2 SVGAGI. The CDR3 is 13 amino acids. The CDR3 nucleotides are TGTGCCAGCAGCAGACAGCCGAACACTGAAGCTTTCTTT. It is translated as CASSRQPNTEAFF.

V usage is TRBV11-3 and J usage is TRBJ2-2; TRBD1 agrees at 9 bases. Germline V CDR1 and CDR2: SGHNT, YENEEA. The junction had 12 bases not matched to a gene; V was cut back by 5 bases and J by 5 bases. This CDR3 spans 17 amino acids. The CDR3 here is CASSLTVDRGVTGELFF. CDR3 sequence (DNA): TGTGCCAGCAGCCTTACCGTGGACAGGGGAGTTACCGGGGAGCTGTTTTTT.

This sequence joins TRBV21-1 and TRBJ1-2; the table's D call, TRBD1, has no DNA check behind it. TRBV21-1 is a pseudogene locus. CDR3 size: 13 residues. The CDR3 DNA reads as TGTGCCAGCAGCAAAGACAGCAGCTATGGCTACACCTTC. Protein product: CASSKDSSYGYTF.

The chain links TRBV19 to TRBJ2-3; tentative D call: TRBD2 (6 bases). CDR1 is LNHDA and CDR2 is SQIVND in the germline V gene (reference sequence). This CDR3 has 17 residues. V lost 3 bases, J lost 10 bases, and 26 bases lay in between. The CDR3 nucleotides read TGTGCCAGTAGTATTGGTTGGGGGGACCCCCGAGAAGGGGCGCAGTATTTT. Residues: CASSIGWGDPREGAQYF.

This clone came up a few times. The chain links TRBV18 to TRBJ1-5, with D perhaps matching TRBD1 (5 bases). The CDR3 runs 18 residues. V lost 3 bases and J lost 2, with 20 bases in between. Germline-derived CDR1 and CDR2 are KGHSH and LQKENI. The CDR3 bases are TGTGCCAGCTCACCCGCAGGGAAGAGCGTAGGAGGCAATCAGCCCCAGCATTTT. Translating gives CASSPAGKSVGGNQPQHF.

This clone was counted a single time. This sequence joins TRBV19 and TRBJ1-2; the match to TRBD1 covers 8 bases. The V gene's germline CDR1 is LNHDA and CDR2 SQIVND (reference sequence). V trimming: 3 bases; J trimming: 10 bases; junction bases outside the gene matches: 16. This CDR3 contains 16 residues. Here the CDR3 reads CASSIWIWGQELSYTF. The DNA of the CDR3 is TGTGCCAGTAGTATTTGGATATGGGGACAGGAGCTTTCCTACACCTTC.

The chain recombines TRBV5-4 with TRBJ2-5, with a weak D call TRBD1 (7 bases). V lost 4 bases, J lost 7 bases, and 20 bases lay in between. From germline, CDR1 is SGHNT and CDR2 YYREEE (reference sequence). This CDR3 contains 15 residues. CDR3 amino acids: CASSRQGQQEGTQYF. In DNA, the CDR3 is TGTGCCAGCAGCCGGCAGGGACAGCAGGAGGGGACCCAGTACTTC.

The chain carries TRBV4-2 and TRBJ1-5; no clear D gene. This CDR3 is built from 16 residues. The V gene lost 1 base and the J gene lost 5 bases, with 15 bases spanning the gap. The germline CDR1 and CDR2 sequences are LGHNA and YNFKEQ. CDR3 sequence (DNA): TGTGCCAGCAGCCAAGTAGTGAACGCTCCCGATCAGCCCCAGCATTTT. Residues: CASSQVVNAPDQPQHF.

The chain has TRBV29-1 and TRBJ2-3; the match to TRBD2 covers 14 bases. V lost 5 bases, J lost 7 bases, and 8 bases stayed unmatched. This CDR3 contains 15 residues. Germline V gene data show CDR1 as SQVTM and CDR2 as ANQGSEA. In DNA form, the CDR3 reads TGCAGCGTTAAAGGGACTAGCGGGAGTTTGAATACGCAGTATTTT. Residues: CSVKGTSGSLNTQYF.

V and J are TRBV6-5 and TRBJ2-2, with D hard to call. Germline V gene lookup returns CDR1 MNHEY and CDR2 SVGAGI. The V end was cut by 6 bases, the J end by 1 base, with 6 bases between. The CDR3 loop spans 13 amino acids. CDR3 sequence: CASRQLNTGELFF. CDR3 sequence (DNA): TGTGCCAGCAGACAATTGAACACCGGGGAGCTGTTTTTT.

The rearrangement joins TRBV6-2 or TRBV6-3 to TRBJ2-5; unclear D gene. Trimming removed 6 bases at V and 0 bases at J, with 8 bases between. Germline assignment: CDR1 MNHEY and CDR2 SVGEGT. The CDR3 extends over 13 amino acids. The CDR3 is CASSPDYQETQYF. DNA for the CDR3: TGTGCCAGCAGCCCCGACTACCAAGAGACCCAGTACTTC.

The rearrangement links TRBV19 to TRBJ2-1; 7 bases line up with TRBD1. The CDR3 runs 15 residues. Trimming took 6 bases from V and 5 from J; bases not matched to a gene: 10. Germline CDR1 reads LNHDA; CDR2 reads SQIVND (reference sequence). CDR3 nucleotide sequence: TGTGCCAGTAGGAATATTGACAGGGTCAACAATGAGCAGTTCTTC. The encoded protein is CASRNIDRVNNEQFF.

The chain is built from TRBV6-1 and TRBJ2-7, with D perhaps TRBD2 (6 bases). The germline gives CDR1 MNHNS, CDR2 SASEGT. Trimming shortened V by 2 bases and J by 5 bases, and 10 bases separated the two germline ends. This CDR3 comprises 13 residues. CDR3 in DNA: TGTGCCAGCAGTGAATCCTGGGGGGACGAGCAGTACTTC. Translated, it gives CASSESWGDEQYF.

V is TRBV19 and J is TRBJ1-4; D perhaps matches TRBD1 (5 bases). From germline, CDR1 is LNHDA and CDR2 SQIVND (reference sequence). CDR3 length equals 13 residues. V lost 8 bases and J lost 7, with 14 bases in between. This chain's CDR3 is CASHRTRSEKLFF. CDR3 DNA: TGTGCCAGTCACAGGACCAGGAGTGAAAAACTGTTTTTT.

The rearrangement joins TRBV5-1 to TRBJ1-1, with 9 positions matching TRBD1. The CDR3 contains 14 residues. With 5 bases clipped from V and 8 bases from J, the junction kept 10 bases outside the gene matches. Germline values: CDR1 SGHRS, CDR2 YFSETQ. CDR3 sequence (DNA): TGCGCCAGCAGTTATCAACAGGGGGCGGGAGAAGCTTTCTTT. Protein product: CASSYQQGAGEAFF.

The chain combines TRBV6-1 with TRBJ1-1; 7 bases map to TRBD1. The germline CDR1 and CDR2 sequences are MNHNS and SASEGT. The CDR3 is 15 residues long. J lost 0 bases, V lost 3 bases, and 4 bases had no gene match. The CDR3 reads CASSEAGTVNTEAFF. For the CDR3, the DNA is TGTGCCAGCAGTGAGGCGGGGACAGTGAACACTGAAGCTTTCTTT.

This clone was seen a handful of times. J is TRBJ2-3 and V is TRBV18; TRBD1 is a possible D gene (5 bases). The length of the CDR3 is 16 residues. Trimming left V 0 bases short and J 0 bases short, with 10 bases between. Germline CDR1 reads KGHSH; CDR2 reads LQKENI. The CDR3 region has the DNA TGTGCCAGCTCACCACCTAAGGGGTCTAGCACAGATACGCAGTATTTT. Translating gives CASSPPKGSSTDTQYF.

The V gene is TRBV3-1 (or the pseudogene TRBV3-2), the J gene TRBJ1-5; D gene ambiguous. The CDR3 spans 15 residues. In germline, CDR1 is LGHDT, CDR2 YNNKEL (reference sequence). Between the trimmed V and J ends, which lost 5 bases and 0 bases, there was a span of 11 bases. CDR3 coding DNA: TGTGCCAGCAGCAATCGCGGGGATAGCAATCAGCCCCAGCATTTT. Translated, it gives CASSNRGDSNQPQHF.

Comments on this clone: Other DNA sequences from this sample encode an identical CDR3 as well. The CDR3 reads CASSLTGNEQFF. CDR3 coding DNA: TGTGCCAGCAGCTTGACAGGGAATGAGCAGTTCTTC. V gene TRBV27 combines with J gene TRBJ2-1; 7 bases line up with TRBD1. Trimming took 6 bases from V and 7 from J; bases not matched to a gene: 3. This CDR3 spans 12 amino acids. CDR1 MNHEY and CDR2 SMNVEV come from the germline V gene (reference sequence).

The V and J genes are TRBV5-6 and TRBJ1-4; D perhaps matches TRBD1 (6 bases). The V gene lost 4 bases and the J gene lost 6 bases, with 16 bases spanning the gap. CDR3 size: 15 residues. CDR1 is SGHDT, CDR2 YYEEEE, per germline. Here the CDR3 reads CASSPTGQLDEKLFF. In DNA form, the CDR3 reads TGTGCCAGCAGCCCAACCGGACAGTTAGATGAAAAACTGTTTTTT.

The V and J genes are TRBV5-1 and TRBJ2-7, with TRBD2 matching 10 bases. V shed 4 bases, J shed 2 bases, and the junction held 3 bases outside the gene matches. There are 14 residues in the CDR3. Germline CDR1 reads SGHRS; CDR2 reads YFSETQ. CDR3 sequence: CASSPTSGAYEQYF. CDR3 DNA: TGCGCCAGCAGCCCAACTAGCGGGGCCTACGAGCAGTACTTC.